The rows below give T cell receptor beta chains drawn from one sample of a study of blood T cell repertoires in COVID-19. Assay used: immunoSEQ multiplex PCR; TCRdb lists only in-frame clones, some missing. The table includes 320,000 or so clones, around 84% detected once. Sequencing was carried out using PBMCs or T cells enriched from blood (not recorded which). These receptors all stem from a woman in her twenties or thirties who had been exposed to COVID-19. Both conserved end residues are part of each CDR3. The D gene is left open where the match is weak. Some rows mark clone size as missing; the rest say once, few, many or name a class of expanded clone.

CDR3 protein: CASSLGAGGAYNEQFF
CDR3 DNA: TGCGCCAGCAGCTTGGGGGCTGGCGGGGCTTACAATGAGCAGTTCTTC
J gene: TRBJ2-1
D gene: .
V gene: TRBV5-1
clone size: .

CDR3 protein: CASKRGDQPQHF
CDR3 DNA: TGTGCCAGCAAAAGGGGTGATCAGCCCCAGCATTTT
J gene: TRBJ1-5
D gene: .
V gene: TRBV12-3/TRBV12-4
clone size: .

CDR3 protein: CAWSRGWNTEAFF
CDR3 DNA: TGTGCCTGGTCCAGGGGATGGAACACTGAAGCTTTCTTT
J gene: TRBJ1-1
D gene: .
V gene: TRBV30
clone size: .

CDR3 protein: CASSSGIYEQYF
CDR3 DNA: TGTGCCAGCAGCTCAGGGATTTACGAGCAGTACTTC
J gene: TRBJ2-7
D gene: .
V gene: TRBV5-4
clone size: once

CDR3 protein: CAWTYGGGSNQPQHF
CDR3 DNA: TGTGCCTGGACTTATGGGGGGGGCTCGAATCAGCCCCAGCATTTT
J gene: TRBJ1-5
D gene: .
V gene: TRBV30
clone size: .

CDR3 protein: CASSVQGETQYF
CDR3 DNA: TGTGCCAGCAGTGTCCAGGGAGAGACCCAGTACTTC
J gene: TRBJ2-5
D gene: .
V gene: TRBV25-1
clone size: .

CDR3 protein: CASSLVQGAGYTF
CDR3 DNA: TGTGCCAGCAGCTTAGTACAGGGGGCCGGCTACACCTTC
J gene: TRBJ1-2
D gene: TRBD1
V gene: TRBV11-2
clone size: .

CDR3 protein: CASTATGTRSYEQYF
CDR3 DNA: TGTGCCAGCACCGCAACCGGGACTAGATCGTACGAGCAGTACTTC
J gene: TRBJ2-7
D gene: TRBD2
V gene: TRBV2
clone size: .

CDR3 protein: CSVEGAGGPASGNTIYF
CDR3 DNA: TGCAGCGTTGAAGGGGCGGGAGGGCCTGCCTCTGGAAACACCATATATTTT
J gene: TRBJ1-3
D gene: .
V gene: TRBV29-1
clone size: once

CDR3 protein: CASSLQRVADEQFF
CDR3 DNA: TGTGCCAGCAGCCTACAACGAGTAGCCGATGAGCAGTTCTTC
J gene: TRBJ2-1
D gene: .
V gene: TRBV4-2
clone size: .

CDR3 protein: CASSLDGTGNEQFF
CDR3 DNA: TGCGCCAGCAGCCTGGATGGGACAGGGAATGAGCAGTTCTTC
J gene: TRBJ2-1
D gene: TRBD1
V gene: TRBV5-1
clone size: .

CDR3 protein: CASSFRTSGGNNEQYF
CDR3 DNA: TGTGCCAGCAGCTTCCGGACTAGCGGGGGGAATAACGAGCAGTACTTC
J gene: TRBJ2-7
D gene: TRBD2
V gene: TRBV11-3
clone size: once

CDR3 protein: CASSIIGGSGNEQFF
CDR3 DNA: TGTGCCAGTAGTATAATCGGCGGGAGTGGGAATGAGCAGTTCTTC
J gene: TRBJ2-1
D gene: TRBD2
V gene: TRBV19
clone size: .

CDR3 protein: CASSDRVYQPQHF
CDR3 DNA: TGTGCCAGCAGTGACAGGGTCTATCAGCCCCAGCATTTT
J gene: TRBJ1-5
D gene: TRBD1
V gene: TRBV27
clone size: once

CDR3 protein: CASSQEIRSDRVNYGYTF
CDR3 DNA: TGTGCCAGCAGCCAAGAAATCCGGAGCGACCGGGTTAACTATGGCTACACCTTC
J gene: TRBJ1-2
D gene: .
V gene: TRBV3-1/TRBV3-2
clone size: .

CDR3 protein: CASSFGSYEQYF
CDR3 DNA: TGTGCCAGCAGTTTCGGGTCCTACGAGCAGTACTTC
J gene: TRBJ2-7
D gene: .
V gene: TRBV28
clone size: .

CDR3 protein: CASSANRGVSGNTIYF
CDR3 DNA: TGTGCCAGCAGCGCCAACAGGGGGGTCTCTGGAAACACCATATATTTT
J gene: TRBJ1-3
D gene: TRBD1
V gene: TRBV7-2
clone size: few

CDR3 protein: CASRTGGLSGNTIYF
CDR3 DNA: TGTGCCAGCAGGACAGGGGGGCTCTCTGGAAACACCATATATTTT
J gene: TRBJ1-3
D gene: TRBD1
V gene: TRBV6-5
clone size: .

CDR3 protein: CASSSGQQETQYF
CDR3 DNA: TGTGCCAGCAGCTCGGGACAGCAAGAGACCCAGTACTTC
J gene: TRBJ2-5
D gene: TRBD1
V gene: TRBV7-2
clone size: few

CDR3 protein: CASREWGRGTNEKLFF
CDR3 DNA: TGTGCCAGCAGAGAATGGGGGCGAGGAACTAATGAAAAACTGTTTTTT
J gene: TRBJ1-4
D gene: .
V gene: TRBV7-9
clone size: .

CDR3 protein: CASSSTSGGAHEQFF
CDR3 DNA: TGTGCCAGCAGTTCGACTAGCGGGGGGGCCCACGAGCAGTTCTTC
J gene: TRBJ2-1
D gene: TRBD2
V gene: TRBV6-2/TRBV6-3
clone size: .

CDR3 protein: CASSVDPQGNTEAFF
CDR3 DNA: TGTGCCAGCAGCGTAGACCCCCAGGGGAACACTGAAGCTTTCTTT
J gene: TRBJ1-1
D gene: .
V gene: TRBV9
clone size: .

CDR3 protein: CASSERPAGGYEQYF
CDR3 DNA: TGTGCCAGCAGTGAAAGGCCAGCGGGGGGTTACGAGCAGTACTTC
J gene: TRBJ2-7
D gene: TRBD2
V gene: TRBV6-1
clone size: .

CDR3 protein: CSASGAGGGYGYTF
CDR3 DNA: TGCAGTGCTAGTGGTGCAGGGGGAGGATATGGCTACACCTTC
J gene: TRBJ1-2
D gene: TRBD1
V gene: TRBV20-1
clone size: .

CDR3 protein: CSVEALKTGSSYGYTF
CDR3 DNA: TGCAGCGTTGAAGCCCTCAAGACAGGCTCTTCCTATGGCTACACCTTC
J gene: TRBJ1-2
D gene: .
V gene: TRBV29-1
clone size: .

CDR3 protein: CASNNGPTGLLQRGYTF
CDR3 DNA: TGTGCCTCCAATAACGGGCCCACAGGGCTCCTTCAGCGAGGCTACACCTTC
J gene: TRBJ1-2
D gene: .
V gene: TRBV28
clone size: .

CDR3 protein: CASTDTEAFF
CDR3 DNA: TGTGCCAGCACAGACACTGAAGCTTTCTTT
J gene: TRBJ1-1
D gene: .
V gene: TRBV28
clone size: .

CDR3 protein: CASSWGVDTEAFF
CDR3 DNA: TGTGCCAGCAGCTGGGGGGTGGACACTGAAGCTTTCTTT
J gene: TRBJ1-1
D gene: .
V gene: TRBV7-9
clone size: once

CDR3 protein: CATSRTMNTEAFF
CDR3 DNA: TGTGCCACCAGCAGAACTATGAACACTGAAGCTTTCTTT
J gene: TRBJ1-1
D gene: .
V gene: TRBV15
clone size: few

CDR3 protein: CASSSYRDGANVLTF
CDR3 DNA: TGTGCCAGCAGTAGCTACAGGGACGGGGCCAACGTCCTGACTTTC
J gene: TRBJ2-6
D gene: .
V gene: TRBV28
clone size: .

CDR3 protein: CASSLGGTGGYNEQFF
CDR3 DNA: TGCGCCAGCAGCTTGGGAGGGACAGGAGGATACAATGAGCAGTTCTTC
J gene: TRBJ2-1
D gene: TRBD1
V gene: TRBV5-1
clone size: .

CDR3 protein: CASSIPGQVLGTEAFF
CDR3 DNA: TGTGCCAGTAGTATTCCGGGACAGGTTTTGGGCACTGAAGCTTTCTTT
J gene: TRBJ1-1
D gene: TRBD1
V gene: TRBV19
clone size: .

CDR3 protein: CASSLTRQGARNTEAFF
CDR3 DNA: TGTGCCAGCAGCTTAACGCGACAGGGGGCGCGGAACACTGAAGCTTTCTTT
J gene: TRBJ1-1
D gene: TRBD1
V gene: TRBV7-3
clone size: .

CDR3 protein: CASSLNRRDGYTF
CDR3 DNA: TGTGCCAGCAGTTTGAATAGGAGGGACGGCTACACCTTC
J gene: TRBJ1-2
D gene: .
V gene: TRBV28
clone size: .